These 30 T cell receptor beta chains came from one sample sequenced in a study of T cell repertoires in cytomegalovirus infection. TCRdb recomputed calls from the reads with MiXCR, one row per CDR3 protein. The sample holds about 300,000 distinct CDR3 sequences; about 9.1% are singletons and the top ten take about 2.3%. Sequencing was done on a sample of PBMCs. These receptors were collected from a human donor in good health (CMV status not recorded). Some clones in this sample may be carry-over from other donors' samples.

The genes are TRBV2 and TRBJ1-1; possible D gene TRBD1, 5 bases. V dropped 8 bases and J dropped 8 bases, with 9 bases sitting between them. Germline V CDR1 and CDR2: SNHLY, FYNNEI. The CDR3 extends over 10 amino acids. Written as DNA, the CDR3 is TGTGCCAGCTGGGGCACCGAAGCTTTCTTT. Translating gives CASWGTEAFF.

This clonotype came up many times. The V call is TRBV6-5, the J call TRBJ1-5; D unclear. This CDR3 has 14 amino acids. V was shortened by 0 bases and J by 3 bases, with 6 bases between the two germline ends. Germline-derived CDR1 and CDR2 are MNHEY and SVGAGI. Here the CDR3 reads CASSYSSPNQPQHF. DNA of the CDR3: TGTGCCAGCAGTTACTCGAGCCCCAATCAGCCCCAGCATTTT.

This clonotype was seen many times. This chain uses TRBV5-1 with TRBJ2-5; 11 positions agree with TRBD2. The V segment lost 3 bases and the J segment 3 bases; nucleotides outside the gene matches: 7. The CDR3 has 16 amino acids. Germline-derived CDR1 and CDR2 are SGHRS and YFSETQ. CDR3 amino acids: CASSSQPGLAEETQYF. The CDR3 DNA sequence: TGCGCCAGCAGCTCACAACCGGGACTAGCGGAAGAGACCCAGTACTTC.

At least ten counts were recorded for this clonotype. The chain uses TRBV6-2 or TRBV6-3 and TRBJ2-7, with 9 bases lining up with TRBD2. There are 15 residues in the CDR3. CDR1 is MNHEY, CDR2 SVGEGT, per germline. V was clipped by 2 bases and J by 8 bases; unmatched bases: 10. The CDR3 coding sequence is TGTGCCAGCAGTTACACAGCGGGGGGAACTACGAAGCAGTACTTC. This translates into CASSYTAGGTTKQYF.

This clonotype was observed a few times. The CDR3 is CASRGVMNTEAFF. The CDR3 nucleotides read TGCGCCAGCAGGGGCGTCATGAACACTGAAGCTTTCTTT. The V and J genes are TRBV5-1 and TRBJ1-1; D call uncertain. CDR3 size: 13 residues. Per germline, CDR1 SGHRS and CDR2 YFSETQ. The germline V and J ends were trimmed by 5 bases and 0 bases, with 8 bases remaining between them.

The CDR3 is CSARDFRGSVQETQYF. The CDR3 DNA is TGCAGTGCTAGAGACTTTCGTGGTAGCGTCCAAGAGACCCAGTACTTC. The chain carries TRBV20-1 and TRBJ2-5; D possibly corresponds to TRBD2 (5 bases). The CDR3 has 16 residues. Per germline, CDR1 DFQATT and CDR2 SNEGSKA (reference sequence). V shed 0 bases and J shed 1 base, with 15 bases lying between them.

This clonotype was seen repeatedly, ten times or more. This sequence joins TRBV27 and TRBJ2-2, with TRBD1 matching 9 bases. Germline V lookup: CDR1 MNHEY, CDR2 SMNVEV (reference sequence). The CDR3 has 14 amino acids. V lost 2 bases to trimming and J lost 8 bases; unmatched junction nucleotides: 3. CDR3 region: CASSLPTGGGELFF. CDR3 bases: TGTGCCAGCAGTTTACCGACAGGGGGAGGGGAGCTGTTTTTT.

This clonotype was counted a few times. The gene calls are TRBV18 and TRBJ2-7; TRBD1 matches 8 bases. CDR1 is KGHSH, CDR2 LQKENI, per germline. The CDR3 totals 14 residues. Trimming removed 3 bases from V and 5 bases from J; junction bases left unmatched: 6. The CDR3 region has the DNA TGTGCCAGCTCACCGGAGGTGACAGGGGACGAGCAGTACTTC. It yields the protein CASSPEVTGDEQYF.

There are many counts of this clonotype. V is TRBV7-2 and J is TRBJ1-3, with D possibly matching TRBD1 (6 bases). The V gene lost 4 bases and the J gene lost 0 bases, with 10 bases spanning the gap. Germline V gene data show CDR1 as SGHTA and CDR2 as FQGNSA. The length of the CDR3 is 15 residues. CDR3 region: CASSSKGVSGNTIYF. For the CDR3, the DNA is TGTGCCAGCAGCTCCAAGGGGGTCTCTGGAAACACCATATATTTT.

This clonotype was picked up many times. V and J are TRBV18 and TRBJ1-1, with 8 bases matching TRBD1. The V segment lost 4 bases and the J segment 2 bases; nucleotides outside the gene matches: 3. Germline lookup yields CDR1 KGHSH and CDR2 LQKENI. The length of the CDR3 is 14 residues. CDR3 DNA sequence: TGTGCCAGCTCACGACAGGGGTTTAACACTGAAGCTTTCTTT. Translation: CASSRQGFNTEAFF.

This clonotype was counted ten times or more. This chain connects TRBV10-3 to TRBJ2-7; possibly TRBD1 for D (6 bases). In germline, CDR1 is ENHRY, CDR2 SYGVKD. V lost 3 bases and J 3 bases, leaving 15 bases between the germline ends. This CDR3 spans 15 amino acids. The chain's CDR3 is CAISDPPGANYEQYF. The CDR3 DNA reads TGTGCCATCAGTGATCCCCCAGGGGCCAACTACGAGCAGTACTTC.

This clonotype was seen only a few times. This chain uses TRBV29-1 with TRBJ2-2; possible D gene TRBD2, 6 bases. The CDR3 is 15 residues long. Germline loops: CDR1 SQVTM, CDR2 ANQGSEA. Trimming took off 6 bases at V and 0 bases at J, with 14 bases between the two ends. The CDR3 here is CSVPARGTNTGELFF. DNA of the CDR3: TGCAGCGTACCCGCCCGGGGGACGAACACCGGGGAGCTGTTTTTT.

This clonotype was seen ten or more times. The CDR3 bases are TGTGCCATCAGTGAGGGTTATTATGGCTACACCTTC. This sequence encodes CAISEGYYGYTF. The chain employs TRBV10-3 and TRBJ1-2, with D unresolved. From germline, CDR1 is ENHRY and CDR2 SYGVKD. V shed 2 bases and J shed 5 bases, with 6 bases lying between them. The CDR3 is made up of 12 amino acids.

This clonotype was seen many times. The rearrangement links TRBV6-4 to TRBJ1-1, with 9 positions matching TRBD1. This CDR3 region has 16 residues. Germline V gene lookup returns CDR1 MRHNA and CDR2 SNTAGT. V gave up 3 bases and J gave up 0 bases; unmatched junction bases: 5. The CDR3 sequence is CASSERTGVVNTEAFF. The CDR3 DNA reads as TGTGCCAGCAGTGAAAGGACAGGGGTGGTGAACACTGAAGCTTTCTTT.

In this sample, this clonotype turned up many times. The chain combines TRBV11-3 with TRBJ2-2; D is perhaps TRBD1 (6 bases). With 3 bases removed from V and 0 bases from J, the gap between germline ends came to 14 bases. The CDR3 contains 17 residues. Looked up from germline, CDR1 is SGHNT and CDR2 is YENEEA. The CDR3 spells CASSFAGTMANTGELFF. The CDR3 DNA reads as TGTGCCAGCAGCTTTGCCGGGACAATGGCGAACACCGGGGAGCTGTTTTTT.

This clonotype was counted ten times or more. The chain carries TRBV20-1 and TRBJ1-5, with D unclear. The CDR3 has 16 amino acids. Trimming took 6 bases from V and 1 from J, leaving 19 bases between them. Germline V lookup: CDR1 DFQATT, CDR2 SNEGSKA (reference sequence). The CDR3, as DNA: TGCAGTGCAACCTCGGCCCCGGAGGGAAGCAATCAGCCCCAGCATTTT. This encodes CSATSAPEGSNQPQHF.

This clonotype has at least ten counts. The rearrangement links TRBV28 to TRBJ1-6, with 7 bases aligning to TRBD1. Per the germline V gene, CDR1 is MDHEN and CDR2 is SYDVKM. This CDR3 comprises 15 residues. V was clipped by 2 bases and J by 8 bases; unmatched bases: 6. The CDR3 bases are TGTGCCAGCAGTTTAGAGGGGGCAGGAGATTCACCCCTCCACTTT. Its translation: CASSLEGAGDSPLHF.

This chain connects TRBV7-9 to TRBJ1-2, with TRBD1 matching over 8 bases. Trimming took 7 bases from V and 4 from J; bases not matched to a gene: 14. CDR1 and CDR2 from the germline V gene are SEHNR and FQNEAQ (reference sequence). The CDR3 length is 16 residues. The CDR3 spells CASTDVTGQDLYGYTF. The CDR3, as DNA: TGTGCCAGCACCGACGTGACGGGACAGGATCTCTATGGCTACACCTTC. Complete variable domain (other parts from reference TRBV7-9 and TRBJ1-2): DTGVSQNPRHKITKRGQNVTFRCDPISEHNRLYWYRQTLGQGPEFLTYFQNEAQLEKSRLLSDRFSAERPKGSFSTLEIQRTEQGDSAMYLCASTDVTGQDLYGYTFGSGTRLTVV.

This clonotype was observed many times. The chain couples TRBV5-1 to TRBJ2-2; 8 bases align to TRBD2. Germline loops: CDR1 SGHRS, CDR2 YFSETQ. The CDR3 is made up of 16 amino acids. Trimming cost V 3 bases and J 4 bases; bases outside gene matches: 8. The CDR3 region is CASSSAGGGFTGELFF. The CDR3 DNA is TGCGCCAGCAGCTCTGCGGGGGGCGGCTTCACCGGGGAGCTGTTTTTT.

The sample holds many counts of this clonotype. The chain carries TRBV19 and TRBJ2-3; 7 bases are a match to TRBD2. The ends lost 4 bases at V and 1 base at J; junction bases unmatched: 5. There are 15 residues in the CDR3. The V gene's germline CDR1 is LNHDA and CDR2 SQIVND (reference sequence). Written as DNA, the CDR3 is TGTGCCAGTAGTAATTCGGGAGGTGGCACAGATACGCAGTATTTT. This translates into CASSNSGGGTDTQYF. The whole variable domain, remainder taken from reference TRBV19 and TRBJ2-3, is DGGITQSPKYLFRKEGQNVTLSCEQNLNHDAMYWYRQDPGQGLRLIYYSQIVNDFQKGDIAEGYSVSREKKESFPLTVTSAQKNPTAFYLCASSNSGGGTDTQYFGPGTRLTVL.

V usage is TRBV7-6 and J usage is TRBJ2-5; TRBD2 aligns across 10 bases. Germline V gene data show CDR1 as SGHVS and CDR2 as FNYEAQ. Trimming at V came to 4 bases and at J to 2 bases, leaving 4 bases not matched to a gene. The CDR3 length is 15 residues. The CDR3 DNA is TGTGCCAGCAGCTATCTAGCGGGGGCACAAGAGACCCAGTACTTC. Translated: CASSYLAGAQETQYF.

The sample holds many counts of this clonotype. This chain joins TRBV11-2 and TRBJ1-5; tentatively, D is TRBD1 (6 bases). CDR3 length: 13 residues. V lost 5 bases, J lost 7 bases, and 12 bases lay in between. The germline gives CDR1 SGHAT, CDR2 FQNNGV. The CDR3 sequence: CASSLGGAQPQHF. The CDR3 nucleotides read TGTGCCAGCAGCCTAGGGGGAGCCCAGCCCCAGCATTTT.

This clonotype was counted at least ten times. The gene calls are TRBV12-5 and TRBJ1-1; D is perhaps TRBD1 (5 bases). V was trimmed by 5 bases and J by 4 bases, leaving 14 bases between them. This CDR3 comprises 14 residues. The V gene's germline CDR1 is LGHNT and CDR2 FRNRAP. The CDR3 sequence: CASGIGTRSTEAFF. As DNA, the CDR3 is TGTGCTAGTGGTATCGGGACCCGGAGCACTGAAGCTTTCTTT. The variable domain in full, completed from reference TRBV12-5 and TRBJ1-1, reads DARVTQTPRHKVTEMGQEVTMRCQPILGHNTVFWYRQTMMQGLELLAYFRNRAPLDDSGMPKDRFSAEMPDATLATLKIQPSEPRDSAVYFCASGIGTRSTEAFFGQGTRLTVV.

There are a few counts of this clonotype. The chain combines TRBV20-1 with TRBJ2-1; D may be TRBD2 (6 bases). Germline V gene data show CDR1 as DFQATT and CDR2 as SNEGSKA (reference sequence). CDR3 length: 11 amino acids. Trimming cost V 4 bases and J 8 bases, with 9 bases left between them. The CDR3 DNA reads as TGCAGTGCTACTAGCGTCCATGAGCAGTTCTTC. Translating gives CSATSVHEQFF.

This clonotype was seen repeatedly, ten times or more. J is TRBJ1-5 and V is TRBV6-2 or TRBV6-3; 10 bases agree with TRBD1. This CDR3 region has 14 residues. V lost 2 bases to trimming and J lost 9 bases; unmatched junction nucleotides: 4. CDR1 and CDR2 from the germline V gene are MNHEY and SVGEGT. The CDR3 region is CASSYRQGAWPQHF. CDR3 nucleotides: TGTGCCAGCAGTTACCGACAGGGGGCTTGGCCCCAGCATTTT.

The sample holds many counts of this clonotype. CDR3 sequence: CASRGGDNEQFF. The CDR3 DNA is TGTGCCAGCAGAGGGGGCGACAATGAGCAGTTCTTC. The chain employs TRBV28 and TRBJ2-1, with TRBD1 matching 7 bases. Germline loops: CDR1 MDHEN, CDR2 SYDVKM. The CDR3 consists of 12 residues. V shed 6 bases and J 5 bases; nucleotides not matched to a gene: 1.

This clonotype was detected ten times or more. This chain joins TRBV2 and TRBJ2-2; TRBD1 matches at 8 bases. Germline V CDR1 and CDR2: SNHLY, FYNNEI. The CDR3 covers 14 residues. After removal of 6 bases from V and 6 bases from J, the junction contained 6 bases not matched to a gene. CDR3 nucleotides: TGTGCCAGCAGCGGGACAGGATATGCCGGGGAGCTGTTTTTT. It yields the protein CASSGTGYAGELFF.

This clonotype showed up many times. The chain joins TRBV28 to TRBJ1-1; D is unclear. V dropped 10 bases and J dropped 0 bases, with 6 bases sitting between them. Looked up from germline, CDR1 is MDHEN and CDR2 is SYDVKM. CDR3 length equals 11 residues. In DNA, the CDR3 is TGTGCCACTGAAGTGAACACTGAAGCTTTCTTT. Protein: CATEVNTEAFF.

This clonotype occurred many times. The J gene is TRBJ2-7, the V gene TRBV6-2 or TRBV6-3; tentatively, D is TRBD2 (5 bases). CDR1 and CDR2 (germline): MNHEY, SVGEGT. This CDR3 is built from 14 residues. Trimming shortened V by 5 bases and J by 0 bases, and 11 bases separated the two germline ends. This CDR3 is CASSHGRGSYEQYV. In nucleotides, the CDR3 is TGTGCCAGCAGTCACGGACGGGGCTCCTACGAGCAGTACGTC.

This clonotype was found many times. The chain uses TRBV28 and TRBJ2-1; 8 bases align to TRBD2. V shed 5 bases, J shed 8 bases, and the junction held 11 bases outside the gene matches. Looked up from germline, CDR1 is MDHEN and CDR2 is SYDVKM. This CDR3 is 15 amino acids long. The CDR3 loop is CASSPTGLGRDEQFF. DNA for the CDR3: TGTGCCAGCAGTCCGACGGGACTAGGTCGCGATGAGCAGTTCTTC.